The T cell receptor beta chain under discussion was sequenced for a study of CD8+ T cells in alopecia areata. Study-wide results and caveats: When scalp samples are sequenced, resident alphabeta T cells of normal skin are also captured. Between patients, shared TCR sequences were less clear than in mice. This was possibly due in part to HLA diversity in the patient population.

Isolated RNA was reverse transcribed into cDNA used as the sequencing template. Sequenced by immunoSEQ multiplex PCR; TCRdb stores in-frame clones only, minus some. Among about 270,000 clones listed, roughly 63% were seen once. Deletions cut 1 base from V and 0 bases from J, with 8 bases between. Germline values: CDR1 SGHRS, CDR2 YFSETQ. The CDR3 extends over 15 amino acids. This sample's treatment: oral pan-JAK inhibitor, 5-10 mg twice daily. In alopecia areata patients, both lesional scalp punch biopsies and peripheral blood were collected. In regard to this clone: Its antigen is currently unknown.

The gene calls are TRBV5-1 and TRBJ2-1; no reliable D call. The sample consisted of CD4+ T cells sorted from blood, taken at approximately week 51, from a patient treated with tofacitinib. The origin of this receptor is a human donor with alopecia areata. This CDR3 is CASSLLQSSYNEQFF. The CDR3 bases are TGCGCCAGCAGCTTGCTTCAGAGCTCCTACAATGAGCAGTTCTTC.